This T cell receptor (beta chain) derives from a study of graft-versus-host responses after intestinal transplantation. Only in-frame clones appear in the TCRdb table, and some are missing; sequencing was by immunoSEQ multiplex PCR. This table holds around 100,000 clones, 80% to 95% found once. Notes on this clone: Its matching antigen is unknown.

Germline loops: CDR1 SGHAT, CDR2 FQNNGV. The CDR3 has 15 residues. The V end was cut by 7 bases, the J end by 0 bases, with 15 bases between. Sequencing was performed on unstimulated CD8+ T cells sorted from spleen or lymph node cells, taken before intestinal transplant. The sequence came from a human donor who received an intestinal transplant. The J gene is TRBJ1-1, the V gene TRBV11-2; D gene uncertain. This chain's CDR3 is CASNLDLNMNTEAFF. The CDR3 nucleotides are TGTGCCAGCAACCTGGACCTTAACATGAACACTGAAGCTTTCTTT.